This TCR beta chain came from a study of beta chain features in type 1 diabetes. Study summary: No age, gender or cell yield differences were seen between patients and healthy donors.

Sequenced material consisted of expressed TCRB transcripts (all of the isolated RNA was reverse transcribed). TCRdb's table, derived via immunoSEQ multiplex PCR, lists solely in-frame clones and lacks some. The table includes a few hundred thousand clones, over 11% detected once. Comment on this clone: Its antigen is undetermined.

CDR3 length: 15 amino acids. Looked up from germline, CDR1 is SEHNR and CDR2 is FQNEAQ (reference sequence). Unmatched junction bases numbered 8, after V lost 5 bases and J lost 5 bases. Broader study findings: Patients with type 1 diabetes carried fewer insertions and had more deletions at their VDJ junctions. HLA effects on TCRB rearrangement stayed unresolved here. All four CD4+ subsets of Type 1 diabetes patients contained TCRB CDR3s that were moderately but significantly shorter. Highly expressing activated T cells could be over-counted with a cDNA template.

V gene TRBV7-9 combines with J gene TRBJ2-4; 8 bases agree with TRBD1. Sequencing input: naive CD4+ T cells from blood. This receptor was identified in a young man with type 1 diabetes. The CDR3 spells CASSRIPGQENIQYF. CDR3 in DNA: TGTGCCAGCAGCCGTATTCCGGGACAGGAAAACATTCAGTACTTC.